This T cell receptor beta chain was captured by sequencing in a study of blood T cell repertoires in COVID-19. At the level of the study: The study drew acute and convalescent COVID-19 samples from the United States, Italy and Spain.

The V segment lost 1 base and the J segment 4 bases; nucleotides outside the gene matches: 3. This CDR3 region has 14 residues. Germline CDR1 and CDR2: SGHRS and YFSETQ. Sequenced by immunoSEQ multiplex PCR; TCRdb stores in-frame clones only, minus some. The sample lists fewer than 300,000 clones, over 80% occurring once. Input material: peripheral blood. This receptor was identified in a woman in her 40s who had recovered from COVID-19. J is TRBJ2-3 and V is TRBV5-1, with 7 bases identical to TRBD2. DNA of the CDR3: TGCGCCAGCAGCTTGACTGCGGGGGCAGATACGCAGTATTTT. Its translation is CASSLTAGADTQYF.